This T cell receptor (beta chain) was obtained from a study of T cell repertoires in cytomegalovirus infection. Points from the study as a whole: CMV-specific HLA-C-restricted TCR beta clonotypes dominated the ex vivo response.

This clonotype has at least ten counts. The antigen is unknown. TCRdb re-called the reads with MiXCR, one entry per CDR3 protein. The sample carries 150,000 to 200,000 distinct CDR3 sequences, about 17% recorded once. Sequencing used CD8+ T cells from PBMCs. This receptor was obtained from a human donor in good health (CMV status not recorded). Some clones in this sample may be carry-over from other donors' samples.

As DNA, the CDR3 is TGTGCCAGCAGCGGGGGGGACAGGGTCCCAACCGGGGAGCTGTTTTTT. This sequence encodes CASSGGDRVPTGELFF. V gene TRBV7-2 combines with J gene TRBJ2-2; 9 bases align to TRBD1. The CDR3 is made up of 16 amino acids. V lost 5 bases, J lost 5 bases, and 9 bases stayed unmatched. Germline V CDR1 and CDR2: SGHTA, FQGNSA.